These 15 T cell receptor beta chains share one sample of origin, sequenced in a study of CD8+CD57+ T cells in acquired aplastic anemia. Patients chosen for sequencing had shown CD8+CD57+ cell expansion by flow cytometry. Genomic DNA, serving as template, underwent TCR beta VDJ and CDR3 profiling. In TCRdb, the reads were re-called with MiXCR into one record per CDR3 protein. The table records around 430,000 distinct CDR3 sequences, around 30% of them present only once. The sequenced sample consisted of sorted CD4+, CD8+, or CD8+CD57+ T cells (not recorded which) from PBMCs. Receptors were obtained from a human donor with aplastic anemia.

This clonotype was observed many times. The chain has TRBV15 and TRBJ2-7, with a weak D call TRBD1 (5 bases). Germline CDR1 LNHNV, CDR2 YYDKDF (reference sequence). The CDR3 is made up of 14 amino acids. V was shortened by 0 bases and J by 1 base, with 7 bases between the two germline ends. CDR3: CATSRDRVSYEQYF. The CDR3 region has the DNA TGTGCCACCAGCAGAGACAGGGTGTCCTACGAGCAGTACTTC.

This clonotype was seen ten or more times. The J gene is TRBJ2-7, the V gene TRBV2; D possibly uses TRBD1 or TRBD2 (7 bases each). The CDR3 has 14 amino acids. V lost 8 bases, J lost 3 bases, and 17 bases lay in between. CDR1 is SNHLY and CDR2 is FYNNEI in the germline V gene. The chain's CDR3 is CASSQGGASYEQYF. The CDR3 bases are TGTGCCAGCTCCCAGGGGGGGGCGAGCTACGAGCAGTACTTC.

This clonotype came up a few times. V is TRBV2 and J is TRBJ2-1; 9 bases are shared with TRBD2. Germline lookup yields CDR1 SNHLY and CDR2 FYNNEI. The CDR3 loop spans 15 amino acids. The trim removed 6 bases at V and 4 bases at J, leaving 7 bases unmatched. The CDR3 here is CASREGAGGYNEQFF. For the CDR3, the DNA is TGTGCCAGCAGGGAGGGAGCGGGGGGTTACAATGAGCAGTTCTTC.

This chain links TRBV12-3 or TRBV12-4 with TRBJ1-1; TRBD1 is a possible D gene (5 bases). This CDR3 has 17 residues. Trimming removed 0 bases from V and 5 bases from J, with 19 bases in between. CDR3 region: CASSLARAKDILTEAFF. The DNA of the CDR3 is TGTGCCAGCAGTTTAGCGCGAGCCAAGGACATTTTAACTGAAGCTTTCTTT.

This clonotype was detected only a few times. The chain has TRBV24-1 and TRBJ2-3; the match to TRBD2 covers 11 bases. The CDR3 extends over 16 amino acids. V trimming: 3 bases; J trimming: 0 bases; junction bases outside the gene matches: 1. The V gene's germline CDR1 is KGHDR and CDR2 SFDVKD. Here the CDR3 reads CATSDRLAGSTDTQYF. The CDR3, as DNA: TGTGCCACCAGTGATAGACTAGCGGGAAGCACAGATACGCAGTATTTT.

The rearrangement joins TRBV12-3 or TRBV12-4 to TRBJ1-2; 10 bases map to TRBD1. The V gene end was trimmed by 3 bases and the J gene end by 0 bases; junction bases not matched to a gene: 4. This CDR3 contains 16 residues. Here the CDR3 DNA reads TGTGCCAGCAGTTTTGGGACAGGGGTCGCTAACTATGGCTACACCTTC. Protein sequence: CASSFGTGVANYGYTF.

This chain links TRBV5-1 with TRBJ2-3, with D perhaps TRBD2 (6 bases). Germline V gene sequence: CDR1 SGHRS, CDR2 YFSETQ. CDR3 size: 14 residues. Trimming took 4 bases from V and 4 from J, leaving 13 bases between them. The DNA for the CDR3 is TGCGCCAGCAGCCTAGCGCGGGCTTCAGATACGCAGTATTTT. Amino acid sequence: CASSLARASDTQYF. Variable domain in full (rest from reference TRBV5-1 and TRBJ2-3): KAGVTQTPRYLIKTRGQQVTLSCSPISGHRSVSWYQQTPGQGLQFLFEYFSETQRNKGNFPGRFSGRQFSNSRSEMNVSTLELGDSALYLCASSLARASDTQYFGPGTRLTVL.

On this clonotype itself: A much larger clonotype is one base distant, so this may be a read error. The chain carries TRBV20-1 and TRBJ2-5; D is perhaps TRBD1 or TRBD2 (5 bases each). The DNA end favors TRBJ2-7, so the J call may be wrong. CDR1 is DFQATT, CDR2 SNEGSKA, per germline (reference sequence). This CDR3 spans 13 amino acids. CDR3 sequence reads: CSAGPWGSYEQYF. The CDR3 DNA is TGCAGTGCTGGCCCCTGGGGGTCCTACGAGCAGTACTTC.

This clonotype was seen a single time. A read error may account for a junction end that differs from germline. The chain has TRBV9 and TRBJ1-3; 9 nucleotides agree with TRBD1. The CDR3 extends over 15 amino acids. Germline values: CDR1 SGDLS, CDR2 YYNGEE. DNA for the CDR3: TGTGCCAGCAGCGTAGAGGACAGGGGTGGAAACACCATATGTTTT. Its protein product is CASSVEDRGGNTICF.

The J gene is TRBJ2-2, the V gene TRBV5-4; D gene unclear. Trimming stripped 3 bases from V and 2 bases from J, with 23 bases between. The length of the CDR3 is 19 residues. Looked up from germline, CDR1 is SGHNT and CDR2 is YYREEE (reference sequence). CDR3 sequence: CASSSRPLVSTTNTGELFF. CDR3 sequence (DNA): TGTGCCAGCAGCTCGCGGCCATTGGTCTCGACAACCAACACCGGGGAGCTGTTTTTT.

This clonotype was seen at least ten times. The chain links TRBV19 to TRBJ1-1; D call uncertain. Germline CDR1 LNHDA, CDR2 SQIVND (reference sequence). The CDR3 runs 15 residues. V was trimmed by 3 bases and J by 6 bases, leaving 17 bases between them. For the CDR3, the DNA is TGTGCCAGTAGTATTTTAGGCTCCTTGGTCGCTGAAGCTTTCTTT. This translates into CASSILGSLVAEAFF.

The chain carries TRBV7-9 and TRBJ2-3, with 14 bases fitting TRBD2. The CDR3 runs 19 residues. Trimming removed 5 bases from V and 4 bases from J; junction bases left unmatched: 14. CDR1 and CDR2 (germline): SEHNR, FQNEAQ (reference sequence). Here the CDR3 reads CASSPLTSGGAGLPDTQYF. For the CDR3, the DNA is TGTGCCAGCAGCCCTCTGACTAGCGGGGGGGCCGGGTTACCAGATACGCAGTATTTT.

Concerning this clonotype: A much larger clone is a single base away; this may be a read error. V gene TRBV19 combines with J gene TRBJ2-1, with TRBD1 identical over 7 bases. The CDR3 spans 16 residues. With V trimmed by 4 bases and J by 9 bases, 15 bases remained unmatched. Germline CDR1 LNHDA, CDR2 SQIVND (reference sequence). The CDR3: CASSTTTGLGSGEQFF. For the CDR3, the DNA is TGTGCCAGTAGTACCACGACAGGGTTGGGGAGTGGTGAGCAGTTCTTC.

This clonotype was counted between two and nine times. This rearrangement joins TRBV7-7 to TRBJ2-7; 8 bases are shared with TRBD1. V gave up 6 bases and J gave up 1 base; unmatched junction bases: 8. The CDR3 has 15 residues. Germline-derived CDR1 and CDR2 are SSHAT and FNYEAQ (reference sequence). CDR3 sequence reads: CASSLSGTGSYEQYF. Written as DNA, the CDR3 is TGTGCCAGCAGTTTATCCGGGACAGGTTCCTACGAGCAGTACTTC.

The DNA of the CDR3 is TGTGCCAGCAGCTTGGCTGGGGACATCGGAGAAAAACTGTTTTTT. Protein sequence: CASSLAGDIGEKLFF. The rearrangement links TRBV5-8 to TRBJ1-4; perhaps TRBD1 as D (6 bases). Germline V gives CDR1 SGHTS, CDR2 YDEGEE. The CDR3 covers 15 residues. The ends were cut back, 0 bases at V and 8 bases at J, with 14 bases in the middle.